This is a list of T cell receptor beta chains from one sample in a study of metastatic and nonmetastatic thyroid tumors. TCRdb re-called clones from the PCR reads using MiXCR. The data hold 22,000 or so clones, with 14% to 15% observed a single time. Sequencing was done on a sample of tumor tissue. All receptors come from a female donor with papillary thyroid cancer or a benign thyroid nodule (not recorded which). Some clones in this sample may be carry-over from other donors' samples. Each CDR3 is given with its conserved first and last residue. The order of the fields is CDR3 length, clone size, J gene, V gene, D gene, CDR3 protein, CDR3 DNA. A D gene is named only where the DNA matches it firmly. The size of a clone is reported for some rows only, either as once, few or many, or as a class for expanded clones.

CDR3 length: 16; clone size: many; J gene: TRBJ2-1; V gene: TRBV24-1; D gene: TRBD1; CDR3 protein: CATSDPGTGIPGRQFF; CDR3 DNA: TGTGCCACCAGTGACCCCGGGACAGGGATTCCGGGTAGGCAGTTCTTC
CDR3 length: 13; clone size: once; J gene: TRBJ1-2; V gene: TRBV5-1; D gene: TRBD1; CDR3 protein: CASSLGQGSGHTF; CDR3 DNA: TGCGCCAGCAGCTTGGGACAGGGAAGTGGCCACACCTTC
CDR3 length: 13; clone size: many; J gene: TRBJ2-1; V gene: TRBV3-1; D gene: .; CDR3 protein: CASSGSYYNEQFF; CDR3 DNA: TGTGCCAGCAGCGGGTCTTACTACAATGAGCAGTTCTTC
CDR3 length: 13; clone size: many; J gene: TRBJ1-1; V gene: TRBV18; D gene: .; CDR3 protein: CASSPGGNTEAFF; CDR3 DNA: TGTGCCAGCTCACCAGGGGGGAACACTGAAGCTTTCTTT
CDR3 length: 15; clone size: many; J gene: TRBJ1-4; V gene: TRBV2; D gene: .; CDR3 protein: CASRELQGANEKLFF; CDR3 DNA: TGTGCCAGCAGGGAACTTCAGGGAGCTAATGAAAAACTGTTTTTT
CDR3 length: 14; clone size: many; J gene: TRBJ2-5; V gene: TRBV12-3/TRBV12-4; D gene: TRBD2; CDR3 protein: CASRTSGGKETQYF; CDR3 DNA: TGTGCCAGCAGGACTAGCGGGGGAAAAGAGACCCAGTACTTC
CDR3 length: 17; clone size: .; J gene: TRBJ2-1; V gene: TRBV5-1; D gene: .; CDR3 protein: CAISLENPYRGGNEQFF; CDR3 DNA: TGCGCCATCAGCTTGGAAAACCCCTATCGGGGTGGGAATGAGCAGTTCTTC
CDR3 length: 13; clone size: many; J gene: TRBJ2-1; V gene: TRBV12-3/TRBV12-4; D gene: .; CDR3 protein: CASRWEWNVEQFF; CDR3 DNA: TGTGCCAGCAGGTGGGAGTGGAATGTTGAGCAGTTCTTC
CDR3 length: 15; clone size: many; J gene: TRBJ1-4; V gene: TRBV5-1; D gene: .; CDR3 protein: CASSPDSTTNEKLFF; CDR3 DNA: TGCGCCAGCAGCCCAGACAGTACAACTAATGAAAAACTGTTTTTT
CDR3 length: 15; clone size: many; J gene: TRBJ2-7; V gene: TRBV7-2; D gene: TRBD1; CDR3 protein: CASSFPDRGLFEQYF; CDR3 DNA: TGTGCCAGCAGCTTTCCAGACAGGGGGCTCTTCGAGCAGTACTTC
CDR3 length: 14; clone size: few; J gene: TRBJ2-1; V gene: TRBV20-1; D gene: .; CDR3 protein: CSAKRFDSYNEQSF; CDR3 DNA: TGCAGTGCTAAGCGTTTCGACTCCTACAATGAGCAGTCCTTC
CDR3 length: 18; clone size: many; J gene: TRBJ1-3; V gene: TRBV4-1; D gene: .; CDR3 protein: CASSQESPQGLAGNTIYF; CDR3 DNA: TGCGCCAGCAGCCAAGAAAGTCCTCAGGGGTTGGCTGGAAACACCATATATTTT
CDR3 length: 13; clone size: medium-sized; J gene: TRBJ1-2; V gene: TRBV12-3/TRBV12-4; D gene: TRBD1; CDR3 protein: CASRLGQGYGYTF; CDR3 DNA: TGTGCCAGCAGACTTGGACAGGGGTATGGCTACACCTTC
CDR3 length: 13; clone size: many; J gene: TRBJ2-5; V gene: TRBV30; D gene: .; CDR3 protein: CAWSVGREETQYF; CDR3 DNA: TGTGCCTGGAGTGTAGGCAGGGAAGAGACCCAGTACTTC
CDR3 length: 15; clone size: few; J gene: TRBJ1-2; V gene: TRBV6-1; D gene: .; CDR3 protein: CASNPTTGTNYGYTF; CDR3 DNA: TGCGCCAGCAACCCGACGACCGGTACTAACTATGGCTACACCTTC
CDR3 length: 14; clone size: .; J gene: TRBJ2-5; V gene: TRBV20-1; D gene: TRBD1; CDR3 protein: CSSQGGQGQETQYF; CDR3 DNA: TGCAGTTCTCAGGGGGGACAGGGCCAAGAGACCCAGTACTTC
CDR3 length: 17; clone size: many; J gene: TRBJ1-5; V gene: TRBV19; D gene: TRBD1; CDR3 protein: CASHQGASIYSNQPQHF; CDR3 DNA: TGTGCCAGCCATCAGGGGGCTTCCATTTATAGCAATCAGCCCCAGCATTTT
CDR3 length: 13; clone size: many; J gene: TRBJ2-5; V gene: TRBV20-1; D gene: .; CDR3 protein: CSARDGAQETQYF; CDR3 DNA: TGCAGTGCTAGAGATGGGGCCCAAGAGACCCAGTACTTC
CDR3 length: 12; clone size: .; J gene: TRBJ1-1; V gene: TRBV6-2/TRBV6-3; D gene: .; CDR3 protein: CASSYQTGQAFF; CDR3 DNA: TGTGCCAGCAGTTACCAGACAGGACAAGCTTTCTTT
CDR3 length: 14; clone size: many; J gene: TRBJ1-5; V gene: TRBV19; D gene: .; CDR3 protein: CATNREYSNQPQHF; CDR3 DNA: TGTGCCACCAACAGGGAGTATAGCAATCAGCCCCAGCATTTT
CDR3 length: 12; clone size: .; J gene: TRBJ2-7; V gene: TRBV20-1; D gene: TRBD2; CDR3 protein: CSVLGGIYEQYF; CDR3 DNA: TGCAGTGTCTTGGGAGGGATCTACGAGCAGTACTTC
CDR3 length: 15; clone size: many; J gene: TRBJ2-1; V gene: TRBV2; D gene: .; CDR3 protein: CASGRTRGAGGEQFF; CDR3 DNA: TGTGCCAGCGGCCGGACGAGGGGGGCGGGTGGTGAGCAGTTCTTC
CDR3 length: 17; clone size: few; J gene: TRBJ2-6; V gene: TRBV6-5; D gene: .; CDR3 protein: CASSYSYGNSGANVLTF; CDR3 DNA: TGTGCCAGCAGTTACTCGTACGGGAACTCTGGGGCCAACGTCCTGACTTTC
CDR3 length: 12; clone size: medium-sized; J gene: TRBJ2-7; V gene: TRBV3-1; D gene: .; CDR3 protein: CASSLGRDGKYF; CDR3 DNA: TGTGCCAGCAGCTTAGGTCGGGACGGGAAGTACTTC
CDR3 length: 12; clone size: many; J gene: TRBJ2-2; V gene: TRBV12-3/TRBV12-4; D gene: .; CDR3 protein: CASSLWVGELFF; CDR3 DNA: TGTGCCAGCAGTTTATGGGTTGGGGAGCTGTTTTTT
CDR3 length: 13; clone size: many; J gene: TRBJ2-5; V gene: TRBV5-1; D gene: .; CDR3 protein: CASSLPAQETQYF; CDR3 DNA: TGCGCCAGCAGCTTACCGGCTCAAGAGACCCAGTACTTC
CDR3 length: 15; clone size: .; J gene: TRBJ1-1; V gene: TRBV9; D gene: .; CDR3 protein: CASSVNPGRWTEAFF; CDR3 DNA: TGTGCCAGCAGCGTAAATCCGGGAAGGTGGACTGAAGCTTTCTTT
CDR3 length: 14; clone size: medium-sized; J gene: TRBJ2-2; V gene: TRBV2; D gene: .; CDR3 protein: CASRGSGEIGELFF; CDR3 DNA: TGTGCCAGCAGGGGGTCGGGCGAGATCGGGGAGCTGTTTTTT
CDR3 length: 17; clone size: .; J gene: TRBJ2-6; V gene: TRBV5-1; D gene: .; CDR3 protein: CASSLAGLSSGANVLTF; CDR3 DNA: TGCGCCAGCAGCTTGGCAGGCCTAAGCTCTGGGGCCAACGTCCTGACTTTC
CDR3 length: 13; clone size: .; J gene: TRBJ2-7; V gene: TRBV6-1; D gene: TRBD1; CDR3 protein: CASNGQGRYEQYF; CDR3 DNA: TGTGCCAGCAATGGACAGGGGCGATACGAGCAGTACTTC
CDR3 length: 13; clone size: .; J gene: TRBJ1-5; V gene: TRBV2; D gene: .; CDR3 protein: CASSGTNGQPQHF; CDR3 DNA: TGTGCCAGCAGTGGGACAAATGGACAGCCCCAGCATTTT
CDR3 length: 15; clone size: many; J gene: TRBJ2-2; V gene: TRBV6-4; D gene: .; CDR3 protein: CASRHRAIDTGELFF; CDR3 DNA: TGTGCCAGCAGACACAGGGCTATAGACACCGGGGAGCTGTTTTTT
CDR3 length: 13; clone size: many; J gene: TRBJ2-3; V gene: TRBV5-1; D gene: .; CDR3 protein: CASSLTQADTQYF; CDR3 DNA: TGCGCCAGCAGCTTAACACAGGCAGATACGCAGTATTTT
CDR3 length: 13; clone size: many; J gene: TRBJ1-4; V gene: TRBV20-1; D gene: TRBD1; CDR3 protein: CSAPDRDNEKLFF; CDR3 DNA: TGCAGTGCCCCGGACAGGGATAATGAAAAACTGTTTTTT
CDR3 length: 15; clone size: many; J gene: TRBJ1-5; V gene: TRBV6-1; D gene: .; CDR3 protein: CASSPTPGSNQPQHF; CDR3 DNA: TGTGCCAGCAGCCCAACCCCGGGGAGCAATCAGCCCCAGCATTTT
CDR3 length: 13; clone size: many; J gene: TRBJ1-1; V gene: TRBV30; D gene: .; CDR3 protein: CAGRRGENTEAFF; CDR3 DNA: TGTGCCGGGAGGAGGGGCGAGAACACTGAAGCTTTCTTT
CDR3 length: 15; clone size: many; J gene: TRBJ2-2; V gene: TRBV7-9; D gene: TRBD1; CDR3 protein: CASSNRGRGAGELFF; CDR3 DNA: TGTGCCAGCAGCAACAGGGGGCGCGGGGCCGGGGAGCTGTTTTTT
CDR3 length: 15; clone size: .; J gene: TRBJ2-7; V gene: TRBV28; D gene: TRBD2; CDR3 protein: CASIAPSGSSREQYF; CDR3 DNA: TGTGCCAGCATCGCCCCGAGCGGGAGCAGTAGAGAGCAGTACTTC
CDR3 length: 16; clone size: .; J gene: TRBJ2-2; V gene: TRBV5-1; D gene: TRBD2; CDR3 protein: CASSLLSGADTGELFF; CDR3 DNA: TGCGCCAGCAGCTTGCTTAGCGGGGCGGACACCGGGGAGCTGTTTTTT
CDR3 length: 15; clone size: .; J gene: TRBJ2-7; V gene: TRBV7-2; D gene: .; CDR3 protein: CASSYTGGSSYEQYF; CDR3 DNA: TGTGCCAGCAGCTATACGGGGGGCAGCTCCTACGAGCAGTACTTC
CDR3 length: 14; clone size: .; J gene: TRBJ1-2; V gene: TRBV15; D gene: .; CDR3 protein: CATSRDSGPYGYTF; CDR3 DNA: TGTGCCACCAGCAGAGACTCGGGTCCCTATGGCTACACCTTC
CDR3 length: 16; clone size: many; J gene: TRBJ1-5; V gene: TRBV6-1; D gene: .; CDR3 protein: CASSHGQKTSNQPQHF; CDR3 DNA: TGTGCCAGCAGTCACGGACAGAAGACTAGCAATCAGCCCCAGCATTTT
CDR3 length: 17; clone size: .; J gene: TRBJ1-2; V gene: TRBV2; D gene: .; CDR3 protein: CASRRGGGALRGYGYTF; CDR3 DNA: TGTGCCAGCAGGAGGGGCGGAGGGGCGCTCCGGGGCTATGGCTACACCTTC
CDR3 length: 15; clone size: few; J gene: TRBJ2-1; V gene: TRBV24-1; D gene: .; CDR3 protein: CATSDRGFDYNEQFF; CDR3 DNA: TGTGCCACCAGTGACCGGGGGTTCGACTACAATGAGCAGTTCTTC
CDR3 length: 17; clone size: many; J gene: TRBJ2-6; V gene: TRBV5-6; D gene: TRBD1; CDR3 protein: CASSLAQGAYGANVLTF; CDR3 DNA: TGTGCCAGCAGCTTAGCGCAGGGGGCTTATGGGGCCAACGTCCTGACTTTC
CDR3 length: 15; clone size: many; J gene: TRBJ2-1; V gene: TRBV7-2; D gene: .; CDR3 protein: CASSLTTSPYNEQFF; CDR3 DNA: TGTGCCAGCAGCTTAACGACGTCACCCTACAATGAGCAGTTCTTC
CDR3 length: 17; clone size: many; J gene: TRBJ2-2; V gene: TRBV15; D gene: TRBD2; CDR3 protein: CATSREGLAGGTGELFF; CDR3 DNA: TGTGCCACCAGCAGAGAAGGGCTAGCGGGAGGTACCGGGGAGCTGTTTTTT
CDR3 length: 16; clone size: .; J gene: TRBJ2-2; V gene: TRBV6-2/TRBV6-3; D gene: .; CDR3 protein: CASSYSTEESTGELFF; CDR3 DNA: TGTGCCAGCAGTTACTCGACTGAGGAGAGCACCGGGGAGCTGTTTTTT
CDR3 length: 13; clone size: many; J gene: TRBJ2-7; V gene: TRBV14; D gene: TRBD1; CDR3 protein: CASSEQGVSEQYF; CDR3 DNA: TGTGCCAGCAGCGAACAGGGGGTTTCCGAGCAGTACTTC
CDR3 length: 14; clone size: many; J gene: TRBJ2-7; V gene: TRBV7-9; D gene: .; CDR3 protein: CASSLGQGMYEQYF; CDR3 DNA: TGTGCCAGCAGCTTAGGTCAAGGGATGTACGAGCAGTACTTC
CDR3 length: 12; clone size: many; J gene: TRBJ1-2; V gene: TRBV12-3/TRBV12-4; D gene: .; CDR3 protein: CASSREFDGYTF; CDR3 DNA: TGTGCCAGCAGTCGAGAGTTCGATGGCTACACCTTC
CDR3 length: 15; clone size: many; J gene: TRBJ1-3; V gene: TRBV2; D gene: TRBD1; CDR3 protein: CASRFYRGAGNTIYF; CDR3 DNA: TGTGCCAGCAGGTTCTACAGGGGTGCTGGAAACACCATATATTTT
CDR3 length: 13; clone size: many; J gene: TRBJ1-2; V gene: TRBV20-1; D gene: TRBD1; CDR3 protein: CSATSGGTYGYTF; CDR3 DNA: TGCAGTGCTACGTCAGGGGGAACCTATGGCTACACCTTC
CDR3 length: 14; clone size: many; J gene: TRBJ1-4; V gene: TRBV5-1; D gene: TRBD1; CDR3 protein: CASSLEGGGEKLFF; CDR3 DNA: TGCGCCAGCAGCCTGGAAGGGGGCGGTGAAAAACTGTTTTTT